Reported below is one T cell receptor beta chain. Its antigen is undetermined. The CDR3 spans 16 residues. Per the germline V gene, CDR1 is LGHNA and CDR2 is YNFKEQ. J was trimmed by 1 base and V by 3 bases; bases with no gene match: 5. This specimen comes from a study of T-cell reconstitution after alpha-beta-depleted transplantation in children. Study results and limitations: Diversity and T-cell counts at one year after transplant derived mostly from new T cells. Where some patients showed high TCRbeta diversity at day 60, it came from recipient T cells and thymic progenitors that had survived. It was reported that alpha-beta T cells came from several hundred expanded graft clones (about two months after transplant).

This sample's TCRbeta library carried unique molecular identifier barcodes. Each CDR3 protein is one row after TCRdb ran MiXCR on the PCR reads. Altogether about 830,000 distinct CDR3 sequences are present, roughly 16% being singletons, with the ten largest covering approximately 4.5%. The chain has TRBV4-2 and TRBJ2-5; TRBD2 agrees at 10 bases. The input for sequencing was PBMCs, mostly from graft donor cells, taken 360 days after TCRalphabeta/CD19-depleted stem cell transplant. The receptor was isolated from a male patient younger than 18 who had a stem cell transplant for acute lymphoblastic leukemia, so the T cells may come from the graft donor. Here the CDR3 reads CASSQALAGVQETQYF. DNA for the CDR3: TGTGCCAGCAGCCAGGCTCTAGCGGGAGTCCAAGAGACCCAGTACTTC.